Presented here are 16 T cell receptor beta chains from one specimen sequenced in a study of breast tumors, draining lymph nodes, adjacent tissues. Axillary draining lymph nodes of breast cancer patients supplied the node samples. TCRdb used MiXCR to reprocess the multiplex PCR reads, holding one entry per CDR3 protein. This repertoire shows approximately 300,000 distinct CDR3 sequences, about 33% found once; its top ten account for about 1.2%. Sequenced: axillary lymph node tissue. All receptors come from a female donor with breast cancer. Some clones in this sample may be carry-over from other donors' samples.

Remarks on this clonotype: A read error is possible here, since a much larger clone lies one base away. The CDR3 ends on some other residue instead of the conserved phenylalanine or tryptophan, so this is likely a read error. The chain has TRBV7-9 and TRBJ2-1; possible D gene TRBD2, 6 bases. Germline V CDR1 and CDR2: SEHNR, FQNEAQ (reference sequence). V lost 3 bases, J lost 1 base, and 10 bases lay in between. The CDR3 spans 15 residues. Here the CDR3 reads CASSFLGTSYNEQFL. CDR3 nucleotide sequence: TGTGCCAGCAGCTTCTTAGGGACTTCCTACAATGAGCAGTTCCTC.

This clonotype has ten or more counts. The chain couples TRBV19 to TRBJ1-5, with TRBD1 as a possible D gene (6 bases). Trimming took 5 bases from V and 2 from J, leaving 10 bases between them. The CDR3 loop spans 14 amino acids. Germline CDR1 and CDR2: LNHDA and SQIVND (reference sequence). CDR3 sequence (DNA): TGTGCCAGTAGTTTCGCAGGGGGCAATCAGCCCCAGCATTTT. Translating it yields CASSFAGGNQPQHF.

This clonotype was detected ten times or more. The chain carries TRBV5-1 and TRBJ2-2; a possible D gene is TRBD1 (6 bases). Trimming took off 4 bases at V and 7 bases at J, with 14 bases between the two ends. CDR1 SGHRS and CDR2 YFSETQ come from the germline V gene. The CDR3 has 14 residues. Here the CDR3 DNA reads TGCGCCAGCAGCGGGGGCGCTAACGGCGGGGAGCTGTTTTTT. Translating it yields CASSGGANGGELFF.

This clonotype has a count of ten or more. The DNA of the CDR3 is TGTGCCAGCAGTGAAAGGACAGGGAGGAATTCACCCCTCCACTTT. Its protein is CASSERTGRNSPLHF. This chain links TRBV28 with TRBJ1-6; 8 nucleotides agree with TRBD1. The CDR3 covers 15 residues. Germline CDR1 reads MDHEN; CDR2 reads SYDVKM. J lost 7 bases, V lost 5 bases, and 7 bases had no gene match.

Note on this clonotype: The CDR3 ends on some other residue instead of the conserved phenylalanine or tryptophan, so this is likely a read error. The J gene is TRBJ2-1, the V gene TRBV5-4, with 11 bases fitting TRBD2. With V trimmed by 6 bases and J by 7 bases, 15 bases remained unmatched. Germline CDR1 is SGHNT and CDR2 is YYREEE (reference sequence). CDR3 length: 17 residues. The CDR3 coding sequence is TGTGCCAGCACGCGGGGACTAGCGGAAACAGCCCCAAATGAGCAGTTCCTC. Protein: CASTRGLAETAPNEQFL.

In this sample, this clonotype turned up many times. Here the CDR3 DNA reads TGTGCCAGCAGCGCACACCGCGGGAGGATAGAAGGCACCGGGGAGCTGTTTTTT. Protein: CASSAHRGRIEGTGELFF. The genes are TRBV14 and TRBJ2-2; 8 bases agree with TRBD2. The CDR3 is made up of 18 amino acids. Trimming cost V 5 bases and J 4 bases; bases outside gene matches: 15. CDR1 and CDR2 (germline): SGHDN, FVKESK. Full variable domain (remainder filled in from reference TRBV14 and TRBJ2-2): EAGVTQFPSHSVIEKGQTVTLRCDPISGHDNLYWYRRVMGKEIKFLLHFVKESKQDESGMPNNRFLAERTGGTYSTLKVQPAELEDSGVYFCASSAHRGRIEGTGELFFGEGSRLTVL.

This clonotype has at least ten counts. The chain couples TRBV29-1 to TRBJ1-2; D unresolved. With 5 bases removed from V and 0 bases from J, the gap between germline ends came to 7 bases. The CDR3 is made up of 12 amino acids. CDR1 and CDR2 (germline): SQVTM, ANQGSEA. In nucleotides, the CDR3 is TGCAGCGTTTGGGCAGCTAACTATGGCTACACCTTC. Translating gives CSVWAANYGYTF.

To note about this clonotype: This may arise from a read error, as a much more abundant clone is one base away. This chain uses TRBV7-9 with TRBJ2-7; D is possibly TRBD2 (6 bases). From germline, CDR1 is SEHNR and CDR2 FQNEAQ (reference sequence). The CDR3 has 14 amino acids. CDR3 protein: CASGLGGQLNEQYF. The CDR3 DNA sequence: TGTGCCAGCGGCTTGGGGGGTCAGCTCAACGAGCAGTACTTC.

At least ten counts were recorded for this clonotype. CDR3 coding DNA: TGTGCCAGCAGCTCGTGGGACAGGTACGAGCAGTACTTC. Amino acids: CASSSWDRYEQYF. The V call is TRBV7-9, the J call TRBJ2-7; 8 bases are shared with TRBD1. The CDR3 extends over 13 amino acids. Looked up from germline, CDR1 is SEHNR and CDR2 is FQNEAQ (reference sequence). V shed 4 bases and J 4 bases; nucleotides not matched to a gene: 3.

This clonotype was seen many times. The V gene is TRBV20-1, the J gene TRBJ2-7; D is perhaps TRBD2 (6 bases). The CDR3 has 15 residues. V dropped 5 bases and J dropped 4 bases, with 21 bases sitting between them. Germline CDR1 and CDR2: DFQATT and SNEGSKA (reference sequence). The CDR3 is CSAGLGNRDLYEQYF. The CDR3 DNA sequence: TGCAGTGCTGGACTCGGGAACCGGGACTTGTACGAGCAGTACTTC.

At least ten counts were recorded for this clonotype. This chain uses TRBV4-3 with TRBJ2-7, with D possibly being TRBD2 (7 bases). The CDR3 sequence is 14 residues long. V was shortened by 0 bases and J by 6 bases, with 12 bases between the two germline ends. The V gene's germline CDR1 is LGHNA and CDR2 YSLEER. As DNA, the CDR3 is TGCGCCAGCAGCCAAGACCTCGGGGGGCGCGAGCAGTACTTC. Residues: CASSQDLGGREQYF.

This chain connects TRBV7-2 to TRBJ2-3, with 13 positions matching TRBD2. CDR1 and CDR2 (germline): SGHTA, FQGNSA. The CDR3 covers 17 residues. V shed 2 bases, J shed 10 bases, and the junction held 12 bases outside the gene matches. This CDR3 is CASSLRTSGSPGDPQYF. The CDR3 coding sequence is TGTGCCAGCAGCTTACGGACTAGCGGGAGCCCTGGGGATCCGCAGTATTTT.

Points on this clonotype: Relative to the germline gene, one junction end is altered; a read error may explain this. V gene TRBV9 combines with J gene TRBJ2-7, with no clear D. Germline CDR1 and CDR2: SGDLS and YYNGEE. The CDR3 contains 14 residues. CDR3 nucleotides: TGTGCCGGCAGCGTAGGCGGCAGGATCTACGAGCAGTCCTTC. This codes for CAGSVGGRIYEQSF.

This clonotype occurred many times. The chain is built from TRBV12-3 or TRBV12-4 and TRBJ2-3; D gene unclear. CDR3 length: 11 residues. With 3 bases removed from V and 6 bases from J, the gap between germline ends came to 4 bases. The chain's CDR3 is CASSFGDTQYF. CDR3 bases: TGTGCCAGCAGTTTCGGTGATACGCAGTATTTT.

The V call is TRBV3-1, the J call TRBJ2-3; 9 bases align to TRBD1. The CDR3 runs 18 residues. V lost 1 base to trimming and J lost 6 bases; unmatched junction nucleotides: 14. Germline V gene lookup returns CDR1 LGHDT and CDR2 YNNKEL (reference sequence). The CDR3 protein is CASSQGGDRVRSVDTQYF. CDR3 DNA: TGTGCCAGCAGCCAAGGGGGGGACAGGGTCCGCTCCGTGGATACGCAGTATTTT.

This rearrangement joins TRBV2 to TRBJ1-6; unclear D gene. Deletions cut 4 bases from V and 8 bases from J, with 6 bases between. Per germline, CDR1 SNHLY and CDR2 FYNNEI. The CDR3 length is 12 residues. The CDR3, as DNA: TGTGCCAGCAGTGGGACTGATTCACCCCTCCACTTT. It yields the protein CASSGTDSPLHF.